The 28 T cell receptor beta chains below come from one sample, sequenced in a study of CD8+ T cells in alopecia areata. Sequencing used cDNA as its template, made by extracting RNA and reverse transcribing it. Libraries were prepared by immunoSEQ multiplex PCR; TCRdb keeps only in-frame clonotypes and omits some of them. The sample yields 110,000 to 150,000 clones, approximately 65% seen once. Sequenced: CD8+ T cells sorted from blood. The receptor set was obtained from a human donor in good health.

The V call is TRBV6-5, the J call TRBJ1-2; 8 nucleotides line up with TRBD1. There are 13 residues in the CDR3. The V segment lost 6 bases and the J segment 6 bases; nucleotides outside the gene matches: 6. Germline assignment: CDR1 MNHEY and CDR2 SVGAGI. The CDR3 loop reads CASSLGTGDGYTF. CDR3 nucleotides: TGTGCCAGCAGCCTTGGGACAGGAGATGGCTACACCTTC.

The rearrangement uses TRBV29-1 and TRBJ2-7; 9 bases agree with TRBD1. The CDR3 totals 14 residues. Germline V gene lookup returns CDR1 SQVTM and CDR2 ANQGSEA. J lost 3 bases, V lost 2 bases, and 5 bases had no gene match. CDR3 protein: CSVELGDRVYEQYF. CDR3 sequence (DNA): TGCAGCGTTGAATTAGGGGACAGGGTCTACGAGCAGTACTTC.

V is TRBV5-6 and J is TRBJ2-3; D is uncertain. V was pared by 1 base and J by 1 base, with 22 bases between. Germline assignment: CDR1 SGHDT and CDR2 YYEEEE. There are 19 residues in the CDR3. The CDR3 reads CASSLPRAMVQLGTDTQYF. CDR3 nucleotide sequence: TGTGCCAGCAGCTTGCCCCGCGCGATGGTGCAATTGGGCACAGATACGCAGTATTTT.

This clone was observed a handful of times. This rearrangement joins TRBV6-5 to TRBJ2-7; D is tentatively TRBD1 or TRBD2 (6 bases each). V gave up 7 bases and J gave up 5 bases, with 12 bases separating them. From germline, CDR1 is MNHEY and CDR2 SVGAGI. The CDR3 is made up of 12 amino acids. The CDR3 DNA reads as TGTGCCAGCACCACGGGGGCGAACGAGCAGTACTTC. Amino acids: CASTTGANEQYF.

This clone was recorded a few times. The chain recombines TRBV27 with TRBJ1-5, with unresolved D. CDR1 and CDR2 (germline): MNHEY, SMNVEV (reference sequence). The CDR3 is 13 amino acids. Trimming removed 4 bases from V and 5 bases from J, with 9 bases in between. The CDR3 nucleotides are TGTGCCAGCAGTTGGGGAGGCCATCAGCCCCAGCATTTT. Its protein is CASSWGGHQPQHF.

The chain links TRBV5-1 to TRBJ2-2, with D unresolved. Germline CDR1 SGHRS, CDR2 YFSETQ. The CDR3 is made up of 13 amino acids. The germline V and J ends were trimmed by 3 bases and 4 bases, with 7 bases remaining between them. CDR3: CASSSSGTGELFF. The CDR3 nucleotides are TGCGCCAGCAGCTCGAGTGGCACCGGGGAGCTGTTTTTT.

This clone showed up just once. The CDR3 spells CAFTLQGRYLVGGIYEQYF. CDR3 sequence (DNA): TGTGCCTTCACCTTACAGGGGCGATATCTAGTTGGGGGGATCTACGAGCAGTACTTC. This chain joins TRBV30 and TRBJ2-7; a weak D match, TRBD1 (7 bases). Germline V gives CDR1 GTSNPN, CDR2 SVGIG (reference sequence). V lost 7 bases to trimming and J lost 3 bases, with 34 bases between them. The CDR3 covers 19 residues.

Turning to this clone: A much larger clone lies one base from this, so it may be a read error. Within the sample, other DNA sequences also encode this same CDR3. The chain recombines TRBV4-1 with TRBJ2-7, with 10 nucleotides matching TRBD1. The CDR3 length is 15 residues. Germline values: CDR1 MGHRA, CDR2 YSYEKL. Trimming cost V 1 base and J 0 bases; bases outside gene matches: 0. As DNA, the CDR3 is TGCGCCAGCAGCCAAGGGACAGGGGGCTCCTACGAGCAGTACTTC. Its protein product is CASSQGTGGSYEQYF.

The chain has TRBV28 and TRBJ2-5; TRBD2 matches at 8 bases. The CDR3 spans 13 residues. Trimming took 5 bases from V and 3 from J; bases not matched to a gene: 2. CDR1 and CDR2 from the germline V gene are MDHEN and SYDVKM. The DNA for the CDR3 is TGTGCCAGCAGTACACTAGCGGAAGAGACCCAGTACTTC. It is translated as CASSTLAEETQYF.

This clone has a handful of counts. Other nucleotide sequences in the sample specify the same CDR3. This sequence joins TRBV5-6 and TRBJ2-7; no firm D call. The ends were cut back, 0 bases at V and 0 bases at J, with 7 bases in the middle. Germline-derived CDR1 and CDR2 are SGHDT and YYEEEE. This CDR3 region has 14 residues. CDR3 coding DNA: TGTGCCAGCAGCTTGGGCAGCAGCTCCTACGAGCAGTACTTC. Translation gives CASSLGSSSYEQYF.

This CDR3 is CASSFDSGTAKNIQYF. The CDR3 nucleotides are TGTGCCAGCAGCTTCGACTCCGGGACGGCCAAAAACATTCAGTACTTC. J is TRBJ2-4 and V is TRBV11-1; D could derive from TRBD1 or TRBD2 (5 bases each). Trimming removed 3 bases at V and 1 base at J, with 13 bases between. Germline values: CDR1 SGHAT, CDR2 FQDESV (reference sequence). This CDR3 region has 16 residues.

DNA for the CDR3: TGTGCCTGGAGTGTTGGGGCGCAATACGAGCAGTACTTC. It specifies CAWSVGAQYEQYF. This chain connects TRBV30 to TRBJ2-7; possible D gene TRBD1, 5 bases. Germline V CDR1 and CDR2: GTSNPN, SVGIG (reference sequence). The CDR3 runs to 13 residues. The V end was cut by 0 bases, the J end by 4 bases, with 10 bases between. The full variable domain, with the rest looked up from reference TRBV30 and TRBJ2-7, is SQTIHQWPATLVQPVGSPLSLECTVEGTSNPNLYWYRQAAGRGLQLLFYSVGIGQISSEVPQNLSASRPQDRQFILSSKKLLLSDSGFYLCAWSVGAQYEQYFGPGTRLTVT.

The CDR3 nucleotides read TGTGCCAGCAGCCCCGAGACCGGGACTAGCGGTAACAATGAGCAGTTCTTC. Protein sequence: CASSPETGTSGNNEQFF. V is TRBV7-9 and J is TRBJ2-1, with 11 positions matching TRBD2. The CDR3 length is 17 residues. The germline gives CDR1 SEHNR, CDR2 FQNEAQ (reference sequence). Losses at the gene ends were 5 bases for V and 5 bases for J; bases not matched to a gene: 11.

The chain combines TRBV4-1 with TRBJ2-1; TRBD2 agrees at 9 bases. This CDR3 region has 17 residues. V shed 0 bases and J 9 bases; nucleotides not matched to a gene: 12. Germline CDR1 is MGHRA and CDR2 is YSYEKL. DNA for the CDR3: TGCGCCAGCAGCCAAGATAGGAGCGGGAGGACGTCGGGTGAGCAGTTCTTC. Protein product: CASSQDRSGRTSGEQFF.

V and J are TRBV29-1 and TRBJ2-7; 7 nucleotides align to TRBD1. Germline CDR1 and CDR2: SQVTM and ANQGSEA. The CDR3 sequence is 13 residues long. V shed 3 bases, J shed 5 bases, and the junction held 7 bases outside the gene matches. The CDR3 here is CSVDSGTANEQYF. Written as DNA, the CDR3 is TGCAGCGTTGACTCCGGGACAGCCAACGAGCAGTACTTC.

The table lists this clone with a few counts. The genes are TRBV11-2 and TRBJ2-3; D is ambiguous. Trimming stripped 1 base from V and 6 bases from J, with 5 bases between. The CDR3 covers 12 residues. Germline V CDR1 and CDR2: SGHAT, FQNNGV. The CDR3 coding sequence is TGTGCCAGCAGCTTAGTAGCCGATACGCAGTATTTT. This gives the protein CASSLVADTQYF.

The chain has TRBV27 and TRBJ2-1; TRBD2 agrees at 14 bases. The V gene's germline CDR1 is MNHEY and CDR2 SMNVEV (reference sequence). This CDR3 comprises 16 residues. Germline trimming cut 8 bases from V and 2 bases from J; bases unmatched to any gene: 5. CDR3 DNA sequence: TGTGCCAGCCTGGGGACTAGCGGGAGTACCTACAATGAGCAGTTCTTC. Protein: CASLGTSGSTYNEQFF.

Turning to this clone: Other DNA variants within this sample encode the same CDR3. The chain joins TRBV9 to TRBJ1-2; D call uncertain. The CDR3 is 12 residues long. The V end was cut by 0 bases, the J end by 6 bases, with 6 bases between. Germline V CDR1 and CDR2: SGDLS, YYNGEE. In nucleotides, the CDR3 is TGTGCCAGCAGCGTAGGACTGGATGGCTACACCTTC. This encodes CASSVGLDGYTF.

The chain joins TRBV7-2 to TRBJ2-3; 7 nucleotides line up with TRBD1. This CDR3 region has 16 residues. CDR1 is SGHTA, CDR2 FQGNSA, per germline. The V segment lost 5 bases and the J segment 5 bases; nucleotides outside the gene matches: 13. CDR3 nucleotide sequence: TGTGCCAGCAGCCCGACCGACAGGGAGAAGGGAGATACGCAGTATTTT. This codes for CASSPTDREKGDTQYF.

The chain has TRBV29-1 and TRBJ1-1; D might be TRBD1 (5 bases). This CDR3 contains 13 residues. The V end lost 7 bases, the J end lost 0 bases, and 12 bases lay between the germline ends. Germline V gene sequence: CDR1 SQVTM, CDR2 ANQGSEA. Here the CDR3 DNA reads TGCAGCGCGCCCTCGACAGTGAACACTGAAGCTTTCTTT. Translation gives CSAPSTVNTEAFF.

CDR3 coding DNA: TGTGCCAGCAGTGACTCGAATTCCGGGGAGCTGTTTTTT. This sequence encodes CASSDSNSGELFF. The genes are TRBV6-4 and TRBJ2-2; no clear D. V was trimmed by 0 bases and J by 6 bases, leaving 5 bases between them. Germline loops: CDR1 MRHNA, CDR2 SNTAGT. This CDR3 region has 13 residues.

This clone has a handful of counts. The chain combines TRBV15 with TRBJ2-3, with 7 bases fitting TRBD2. The CDR3 spans 16 residues. Per germline, CDR1 LNHNV and CDR2 YYDKDF (reference sequence). V gave up 4 bases and J gave up 7 bases; unmatched junction bases: 14. Here the CDR3 reads CATSTTWRELMNTQYF. In DNA form, the CDR3 reads TGTGCCACCAGCACGACGTGGCGGGAGCTTATGAATACGCAGTATTTT.

V and J are TRBV25-1 and TRBJ1-1; D not certain. Looked up from germline, CDR1 is MGHDK and CDR2 is SYGVNS. The CDR3 extends over 14 amino acids. Deletions cut 2 bases from V and 11 bases from J, with 18 bases between. The CDR3, as DNA: TGTGCCAGCAGTGAAGGCTCATCTGCTACATCGGCTTTCTTT. Translated: CASSEGSSATSAFF.

The CDR3 sequence is CASSSDRYSYNEQFF. The CDR3 DNA reads TGCGCCAGCAGCTCCGACAGGTATTCGTACAATGAGCAGTTCTTC. The J gene is TRBJ2-1, the V gene TRBV5-1; D is perhaps TRBD1 (6 bases). V was shortened by 3 bases and J by 4 bases, with 14 bases between the two germline ends. Germline-derived CDR1 and CDR2 are SGHRS and YFSETQ. The CDR3 runs 15 residues.

The chain carries TRBV10-3 and TRBJ2-1, with 9 positions matching TRBD2. V was clipped by 10 bases and J by 4 bases; unmatched bases: 8. The CDR3 spans 14 residues. Germline CDR1 ENHRY, CDR2 SYGVKD. The CDR3 protein is CATGGLAGYNEQFF. The CDR3 DNA sequence: TGTGCCACCGGGGGCCTAGCGGGATACAATGAGCAGTTCTTC.

The rearrangement uses TRBV19 and TRBJ2-1, with 7 bases that match TRBD2. From germline, CDR1 is LNHDA and CDR2 SQIVND (reference sequence). This CDR3 is built from 14 residues. The V and J ends lost 1 base and 8 bases, in that order; junction bases with no gene match: 5. Here the CDR3 DNA reads TGTGCCAGTAGTATAGGGAGCGGGATGCATGAGCAGTTCTTC. Amino acids: CASSIGSGMHEQFF.

The genes are TRBV29-1 and TRBJ1-2; 10 bases are a match to TRBD1. The CDR3 contains 13 residues. Germline loops: CDR1 SQVTM, CDR2 ANQGSEA. V lost 3 bases and J lost 8; bases outside the gene matches: 6. Written as DNA, the CDR3 is TGCAGCGTTGACCGACAGGGGGCGGAAGGCTACACCTTC. Protein: CSVDRQGAEGYTF.

This clone was observed once. The gene calls are TRBV5-1 and TRBJ1-2; no clear D. V lost 0 bases, J lost 3 bases, and 15 bases lay in between. Germline CDR1 reads SGHRS; CDR2 reads YFSETQ. This CDR3 has 16 amino acids. CDR3 sequence (DNA): TGCGCCAGCAGCTTGGGCGCTGGGCCCATCGACTATGGCTACACCTTC. Translation gives CASSLGAGPIDYGYTF.